This note documents a single T cell receptor (beta chain) sequence. This specimen belongs to a study of monozygotic twins with inflammatory bowel disease. TCRdb re-called the 5' RACE reads; one entry per CDR3 protein, DNA not given. With 400,000 to 500,000 distinct CDR3 sequences in the sample, the ten largest clones hold more than 2%. The sample comprised blood. The sequence derives from a human donor with ulcerative colitis or Crohn's disease, or a healthy co-twin of an affected twin (not recorded which).

Here the CDR3 reads CSVQIRRTPYEQYF. J is TRBJ2-7 and V is TRBV29-1; the D call from TCRdb, TRBD1, cannot be confirmed without DNA. This CDR3 comprises 14 residues. Germline CDR1 SQVTM, CDR2 ANQGSEA.